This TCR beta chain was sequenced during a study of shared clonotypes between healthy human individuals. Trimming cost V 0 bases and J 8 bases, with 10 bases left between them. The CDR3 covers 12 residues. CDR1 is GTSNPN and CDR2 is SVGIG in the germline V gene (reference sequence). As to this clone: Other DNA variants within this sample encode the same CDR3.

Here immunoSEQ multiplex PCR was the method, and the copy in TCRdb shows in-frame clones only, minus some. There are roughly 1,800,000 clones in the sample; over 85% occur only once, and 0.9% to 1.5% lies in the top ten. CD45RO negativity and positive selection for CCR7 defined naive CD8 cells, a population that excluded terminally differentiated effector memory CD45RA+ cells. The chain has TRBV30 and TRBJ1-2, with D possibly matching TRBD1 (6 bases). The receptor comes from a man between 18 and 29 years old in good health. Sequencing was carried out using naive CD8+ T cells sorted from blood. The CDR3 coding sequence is TGTGCCTGGAGTGTGGCAGGGGACGGCTACACCTTC. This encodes CAWSVAGDGYTF.